These 18 T cell receptor beta chains were sequenced from one sample in a study of OX40 agonist ivuxolimab in advanced cancers. TCRdb's table, derived via immunoSEQ multiplex PCR, lists solely in-frame clones and lacks some. Among about 86,000 clones listed, roughly nine tenths were seen once. This material consisted of CD4+ or CD8+ T cells sorted from blood, taken in a trial of the OX40 agonist ivuxolimab. The receptors stem from an adult with an advanced solid tumor such as melanoma, head and neck, liver or kidney cancer.

The chain uses TRBV11-3 and TRBJ2-5; 9 nucleotides match TRBD1. The CDR3 is made up of 13 amino acids. CDR1 and CDR2 (germline): SGHNT, YENEEA. V shed 3 bases and J 4 bases; nucleotides not matched to a gene: 0. The CDR3 DNA sequence: TGTGCCAGCAGCTTGGGACAGGGAGAGACCCAGTACTTC. Its translation: CASSLGQGETQYF.

CDR3 loop: CASSRSGGQPQHF. CDR3 DNA sequence: TGTGCCAGCAGCCGATCAGGGGGGCAGCCCCAGCATTTT. V usage is TRBV9 and J usage is TRBJ1-5, with 7 bases identical to TRBD1. The V gene's germline CDR1 is SGDLS and CDR2 YYNGEE. The CDR3 is made up of 13 amino acids. V was clipped by 4 bases and J by 7 bases; unmatched bases: 5.

The CDR3 loop reads CACSGRMNTEAFF. Written as DNA, the CDR3 is TGTGCCTGTTCGGGACGGATGAACACTGAAGCTTTCTTT. The chain has TRBV30 and TRBJ1-1; D may be TRBD1 (5 bases). V was shortened by 6 bases and J by 0 bases, with 11 bases between the two germline ends. CDR1 and CDR2 (germline): GTSNPN, SVGIG (reference sequence). The CDR3 is 13 amino acids.

This chain joins TRBV2 and TRBJ2-7; D gene unclear. V gave up 5 bases and J gave up 6 bases, with 17 bases separating them. In germline, CDR1 is SNHLY, CDR2 FYNNEI. CDR3 length equals 14 residues. Here the CDR3 DNA reads TGTGCCAGCAGTTTCACCTTGGTCCCCATCGAGCAGTACTTC. Translating gives CASSFTLVPIEQYF.

Of note for this clone: Additional DNA sequences in this sample encode the identical CDR3. The J gene is TRBJ2-5, the V gene TRBV7-6, with D hard to call. The CDR3 totals 11 residues. CDR1 SGHVS and CDR2 FNYEAQ come from the germline V gene. V was pared by 4 bases and J by 1 base, with 1 base between. CDR3 sequence: CASSSQETQYF. The CDR3 DNA follows: TGTGCCAGCAGCTCCCAAGAGACCCAGTACTTC.

V gene TRBV5-4 combines with J gene TRBJ2-3; the D gene is possibly TRBD2 (5 bases). Trimming took 6 bases from V and 6 from J, leaving 11 bases between them. The germline V gene has CDR1 SGHNT and CDR2 YYREEE (reference sequence). The CDR3 runs to 12 residues. The CDR3 sequence is CASTTPGDTQYF. The CDR3 DNA reads TGTGCCAGCACCACACCGGGGGATACGCAGTATTTT.

The J gene is TRBJ1-1, the V gene TRBV11-2; D is undetermined. The CDR3 length is 11 residues. Trimming removed 8 bases from V and 0 bases from J, with 4 bases in between. Germline-derived CDR1 and CDR2 are SGHAT and FQNNGV. The CDR3 here is CASGLNTEAFF. CDR3 DNA sequence: TGTGCCAGCGGTTTGAACACTGAAGCTTTCTTT.

The chain is built from TRBV7-2 and TRBJ2-5; D ambiguous. Germline lookup yields CDR1 SGHTA and CDR2 FQGNSA. V was pared by 1 base and J by 7 bases, with 13 bases between. The CDR3 loop spans 14 amino acids. This CDR3 reads CASSLEARLGTQYF. The CDR3 DNA sequence: TGTGCCAGCAGCTTAGAAGCTAGATTGGGGACCCAGTACTTC.

The rearrangement links TRBV5-1 to TRBJ2-2; 8 positions agree with TRBD2. V lost 0 bases, J lost 4 bases, and 8 bases stayed unmatched. The CDR3 length is 17 residues. The germline V gene has CDR1 SGHRS and CDR2 YFSETQ. The CDR3 DNA reads as TGCGCCAGCAGCTTGGCCTCGGCGGGAGGAGGCACCGGGGAGCTGTTTTTT. Its translation: CASSLASAGGGTGELFF.

The chain joins TRBV7-9 to TRBJ1-2, with 7 bases matching TRBD1. The CDR3 spans 15 residues. Germline loops: CDR1 SEHNR, CDR2 FQNEAQ (reference sequence). Trimming cost V 1 base and J 0 bases; bases outside gene matches: 2. The CDR3 protein is CASSLGQGANYGYTF. In DNA form, the CDR3 reads TGTGCCAGCAGCTTAGGGCAGGGGGCTAACTATGGCTACACCTTC.

This chain connects TRBV7-3 to TRBJ1-2; weak D call: TRBD1 (6 bases). CDR1 and CDR2 from the germline V gene are SGHTA and FQGTGA. V was cut by 4 bases and J by 7 bases, with 13 bases left in between. CDR3 length: 13 residues. The CDR3 reads CASSSFGGAGYTF. CDR3 DNA: TGTGCCAGCAGCTCCTTCGGGGGCGCTGGCTACACCTTC.

The V call is TRBV28, the J call TRBJ1-5; TRBD1 agrees at 8 bases. V gave up 6 bases and J gave up 9 bases; unmatched junction bases: 16. Germline V lookup: CDR1 MDHEN, CDR2 SYDVKM. The CDR3 spans 16 residues. The CDR3: CASSNGQGTIFRPQHF. CDR3 coding DNA: TGTGCCAGCAGCAACGGACAGGGTACGATCTTTCGGCCCCAGCATTTT.

This clone has only a few counts. The chain employs TRBV9 and TRBJ2-3; no reliable D call. Trimming took off 1 base at V and 0 bases at J, with 6 bases between the two ends. The CDR3 runs 14 residues. Germline V gene sequence: CDR1 SGDLS, CDR2 YYNGEE. The CDR3 reads CASSVFVSTDTQYF. CDR3 DNA sequence: TGTGCCAGCAGCGTATTTGTTAGCACAGATACGCAGTATTTT.

The V call is TRBV19, the J call TRBJ1-1, with D possibly matching TRBD1 (5 bases). This CDR3 has 19 residues. CDR1 and CDR2 (germline): LNHDA, SQIVND (reference sequence). Deletions cut 3 bases from V and 3 bases from J, with 26 bases between. In nucleotides, the CDR3 is TGTGCCAGTAGTATCGGCAGGGTCGGGGGGATAGGCTCGGACACTGAAGCTTTCTTT. It encodes CASSIGRVGGIGSDTEAFF.

V gene TRBV11-2 combines with J gene TRBJ2-7; D not resolved. V was clipped by 5 bases and J by 3 bases, with 20 bases between them. Germline-derived CDR1 and CDR2 are SGHAT and FQNNGV. There are 16 residues in the CDR3. DNA of the CDR3: TGTGCCAGCAGCCTTGTCGGCAGTTACGCCTTCTACGAGCAGTACTTC. Its translation: CASSLVGSYAFYEQYF. The full variable domain, in which reference TRBV11-2 and TRBJ2-7 provide the parts outside the CDR3, is EAGVAQSPRYKIIEKRQSVAFWCNPISGHATLYWYQQILGQGPKLLIQFQNNGVVDDSQLPKDRFSAERLKGVDSTLKIQPAKLEDSAVYLCASSLVGSYAFYEQYFGPGTRLTVT.

This rearrangement joins TRBV19 to TRBJ2-5, with TRBD1 matching 8 bases. The J call is in doubt because the DNA end fits TRBJ2-7 better. The CDR3 loop spans 14 amino acids. Germline values: CDR1 LNHDA, CDR2 SQIVND (reference sequence). CDR3 sequence reads: CASSVDRGTYEQYF. DNA of the CDR3: TGTGCCAGTAGTGTCGACAGGGGTACTTACGAGCAGTACTTC.

The V gene is TRBV5-1, the J gene TRBJ2-1; D tentatively reads TRBD1 or TRBD2 (6 bases each). Germline-derived CDR1 and CDR2 are SGHRS and YFSETQ. The CDR3 extends over 16 amino acids. V lost 4 bases and J lost 0, with 14 bases in between. CDR3 protein: CASSGGHRSSYNEQFF. CDR3 nucleotide sequence: TGCGCCAGCAGCGGGGGGCACCGGAGCTCCTACAATGAGCAGTTCTTC.

V is TRBV27 and J is TRBJ1-1; 8 bases line up with TRBD1. The V gene end was trimmed by 5 bases and the J gene end by 10 bases; junction bases not matched to a gene: 15. Germline V lookup: CDR1 MNHEY, CDR2 SMNVEV (reference sequence). CDR3 length: 15 residues. CDR3 DNA: TGTGCCAGCAGTCCGAACCAGGGGGCGTGGCCGGTAGCTTTCTTT. Residues: CASSPNQGAWPVAFF.